A selection of T cell receptor beta chains follows, all from one sample in a study of shared clonotypes between healthy human individuals. The protocol was immunoSEQ multiplex PCR, while the TCRdb copy is restricted to in-frame clones and leaves out a portion. Of 2 million to 2.5 million clones listed, approximately 96% are singletons. The sequencing input was naive CD4+ T cells sorted from blood. Source of these receptors: a man in his late teens or twenties in good health. Each CDR3 is given with its conserved first and last residue. The order of the fields is CDR3 length, V gene, J gene, CDR3 protein.

length: 17; V: TRBV4-1; J: TRBJ2-1; CDR3: CASSQGSTSGRGNEQFF
length: 13; V: TRBV30; J: TRBJ2-1; CDR3: CAWSETGYHEQFF
length: 14; V: TRBV19; J: TRBJ2-1; CDR3: CASRIGPSPYEQFF
length: 15; V: TRBV19; J: TRBJ2-1; CDR3: CASTRGWSSYNEQFF
length: 13; V: TRBV30; J: TRBJ1-2; CDR3: CASSRTQAYGYTF
length: 14; V: TRBV2; J: TRBJ2-5; CDR3: CASSGLVRQETQYF
length: 15; V: TRBV7-2; J: TRBJ1-5; CDR3: CASSLNPRGVEPQHF
length: 18; V: TRBV4-3; J: TRBJ2-5; CDR3: CASSQDFSALGPRETQYF
length: 16; V: TRBV5-1; J: TRBJ2-1; CDR3: CASSWPLASSYNEQFF
length: 15; V: TRBV2; J: TRBJ1-6; CDR3: CASSDVGRGNSPLHF
length: 12; V: TRBV28; J: TRBJ2-4; CDR3: CASSFRQGAAYF
length: 15; V: TRBV2; J: TRBJ1-3; CDR3: CASTRGRTSGNTIYF
length: 14; V: TRBV6-5; J: TRBJ2-7; CDR3: CASSTDRGTYEQYF
length: 13; V: TRBV7-6; J: TRBJ2-7; CDR3: CASSLSLSQGQYF
length: 13; V: TRBV6-5; J: TRBJ2-5; CDR3: CASSYSRSGTQYF